These 32 T cell receptor beta chains originate from one sample sequenced in a study of blood T cell repertoires in COVID-19. Sequenced by immunoSEQ multiplex PCR; TCRdb stores in-frame clones only, minus some. The sample has 280,000 or so clones; approximately 86% are singletons. The material sequenced was peripheral blood. These receptors were obtained from a woman between 25 and 40 years old who had recovered from COVID-19.

The chain combines TRBV4-2 with TRBJ1-5; 7 bases are a match to TRBD1. The CDR3 covers 16 residues. V trimming: 3 bases; J trimming: 7 bases; junction bases outside the gene matches: 12. Germline V gene data show CDR1 as LGHNA and CDR2 as YNFKEQ. The CDR3 bases are TGTGCCAGCAGCCAGAGCGGACAAAGGGGGCCGCAGCCCCAGCATTTT. Protein product: CASSQSGQRGPQPQHF.

V usage is TRBV19 and J usage is TRBJ1-1; a possible D gene is TRBD1 (6 bases). V was cut by 3 bases and J by 2 bases, with 7 bases left in between. The length of the CDR3 is 13 residues. Germline CDR1 is LNHDA and CDR2 is SQIVND (reference sequence). In DNA form, the CDR3 reads TGTGCCAGTAGTATGGACAGTAACACTGAAGCTTTCTTT. Its protein is CASSMDSNTEAFF.

V usage is TRBV28 and J usage is TRBJ2-5; the D gene is possibly TRBD2 (5 bases). The CDR3 covers 13 residues. Germline lookup yields CDR1 MDHEN and CDR2 SYDVKM. Trimming cost V 10 bases and J 3 bases, with 15 bases left between them. DNA of the CDR3: TGTGCCACCTCAGAGGGCACGGAAGAGACCCAGTACTTC. Amino acids: CATSEGTEETQYF. Full variable domain (missing parts from reference TRBV28 and TRBJ2-5): DVKVTQSSRYLVKRTGEKVFLECVQDMDHENMFWYRQDPGLGLRLIYFSYDVKMKEKGDIPEGYSVSREKKERFSLILESASTNQTSMYLCATSEGTEETQYFGPGTRLLVL.

V usage is TRBV25-1 and J usage is TRBJ1-4; D is uncertain. Trimming took 7 bases from V and 2 from J, leaving 8 bases between them. This CDR3 spans 13 amino acids. The V gene's germline CDR1 is MGHDK and CDR2 SYGVNS. The DNA for the CDR3 is TGTGCCAGCACCGTGGAGACTAATGAAAAACTGTTTTTT. Its protein is CASTVETNEKLFF. Based on the CDR3 plus reference TRBV25-1 and TRBJ1-4, the full variable domain is EADIYQTPRYLVIGTGKKITLECSQTMGHDKMYWYQQDPGMELHLIHYSYGVNSTEKGDLSSESTVSRIRTEHFPLTLESARPSHTSQYLCASTVETNEKLFFGSGTQLSVL.

Points on this clone: This specimen includes other DNA sequences encoding the same CDR3. This chain joins TRBV27 and TRBJ2-7; D is perhaps TRBD1 (6 bases). Germline lookup yields CDR1 MNHEY and CDR2 SMNVEV (reference sequence). The CDR3 sequence is 13 residues long. V lost 3 bases and J 1 base, leaving 7 bases between the germline ends. The CDR3 bases are TGTGCCAGCAGTTTGAGGGGGTCCTACGAGCAGTACTTC. This sequence encodes CASSLRGSYEQYF.

With regard to this clone: The sample has other DNA sequences that encode this CDR3 too. The V call is TRBV18, the J call TRBJ2-1; 10 positions agree with TRBD1. Losses at the gene ends were 6 bases for V and 3 bases for J; bases not matched to a gene: 5. The CDR3 consists of 15 residues. Germline V gives CDR1 KGHSH, CDR2 LQKENI. Here the CDR3 DNA reads TGTGCCAGCTCGCCGGGACAGGGGCGCTACAATGAGCAGTTCTTC. This translates into CASSPGQGRYNEQFF.

The chain recombines TRBV18 with TRBJ1-2; TRBD1 matches at 8 bases. Per the germline V gene, CDR1 is KGHSH and CDR2 is LQKENI. The CDR3 is made up of 15 amino acids. V trimming: 3 bases; J trimming: 5 bases; junction bases outside the gene matches: 8. The CDR3 reads CASSPDRGGLYGYTF. The CDR3 DNA reads as TGTGCCAGCTCACCCGACAGGGGCGGATTATATGGCTACACCTTC.

The chain uses TRBV4-2 and TRBJ1-5; D unclear. The CDR3 length is 17 residues. The ends were cut back, 0 bases at V and 2 bases at J, with 14 bases in the middle. CDR1 and CDR2 (germline): LGHNA, YNFKEQ. This chain's CDR3 is CASSQDPSGGGNQPQHF. DNA for the CDR3: TGTGCCAGCAGCCAAGATCCGAGCGGAGGAGGCAATCAGCCCCAGCATTTT.

The chain links TRBV6-5 to TRBJ2-7; perhaps D is TRBD1 or TRBD2 (5 bases each). The V end was cut by 4 bases, the J end by 2 bases, with 12 bases between. The CDR3 totals 14 residues. Looked up from germline, CDR1 is MNHEY and CDR2 is SVGAGI. CDR3 nucleotides: TGTGCCAGCAGTTTCTCGGGGCCCCCCTACGAGCAGTACTTC. Translated, it gives CASSFSGPPYEQYF.

A word on this clone: Distinct nucleotide sequences in the sample also encode this CDR3. The chain uses TRBV6-2 or TRBV6-3 and TRBJ2-1, with D unresolved. The CDR3 totals 12 residues. V was cut by 3 bases and J by 8 bases, with 8 bases left in between. CDR1 and CDR2 from the germline V gene are MNHEY and SVGEGT. CDR3 loop: CASSYPRDEQFF. CDR3 DNA sequence: TGTGCCAGCAGTTATCCTCGGGATGAGCAGTTCTTC.

CDR3 sequence: CASSSQGSGTSEQFF. CDR3 in DNA: TGCGCCAGCAGCTCCCAGGGGTCCGGGACTAGCGAGCAGTTCTTC. The chain employs TRBV5-1 and TRBJ2-1; 9 nucleotides match TRBD2. With 3 bases clipped from V and 10 bases from J, the junction kept 11 bases outside the gene matches. Germline V gene lookup returns CDR1 SGHRS and CDR2 YFSETQ. There are 15 residues in the CDR3. Filled out from reference TRBV5-1 and TRBJ2-1, the complete variable domain reads KAGVTQTPRYLIKTRGQQVTLSCSPISGHRSVSWYQQTPGQGLQFLFEYFSETQRNKGNFPGRFSGRQFSNSRSEMNVSTLELGDSALYLCASSSQGSGTSEQFFGPGTRLTVL.

The chain recombines TRBV5-1 with TRBJ2-3; 13 bases match TRBD2. CDR3 length equals 16 residues. Unmatched junction bases numbered 8, after V lost 7 bases and J lost 3 bases. Germline V lookup: CDR1 SGHRS, CDR2 YFSETQ. The DNA for the CDR3 is TGCGCCAGCGCCGACAGACTAGCGGGGGGAACAGATACGCAGTATTTT. Encoded protein: CASADRLAGGTDTQYF.

This clone occurred once. CDR3 residues: CAIRGGPGTGTSYEQYF. CDR3 coding DNA: TGTGCCATCCGGGGGGGCCCCGGGACAGGGACATCCTACGAGCAGTACTTC. The chain couples TRBV10-3 to TRBJ2-7, with D possibly being TRBD1 (9 bases). Between the trimmed V and J ends, which lost 8 bases and 1 base, there was a span of 24 bases. Germline CDR1 reads ENHRY; CDR2 reads SYGVKD. The CDR3 is 17 amino acids.

The chain employs TRBV12-3 or TRBV12-4 and TRBJ1-2; no definite D call. The CDR3 is made up of 11 amino acids. The V end was cut by 3 bases, the J end by 8 bases, with 7 bases between. CDR3 protein: CASSFGEGYTF. CDR3 in DNA: TGTGCCAGCAGTTTTGGGGAGGGCTACACCTTC.

The chain uses TRBV5-4 and TRBJ1-4; D is unclear. Trimming removed 0 bases at V and 8 bases at J, with 11 bases between. Germline assignment: CDR1 SGHNT and CDR2 YYREEE (reference sequence). This CDR3 region has 14 residues. The CDR3 reads CASSLAGNEEKLFF. The CDR3 DNA reads TGTGCCAGCAGCTTGGCCGGGAACGAAGAAAAACTGTTTTTT.

The chain carries TRBV6-5 and TRBJ2-1; TRBD2 is a possible D gene (5 bases). The CDR3 is 15 amino acids. V was pared by 8 bases and J by 5 bases, with 19 bases between. The germline gives CDR1 MNHEY, CDR2 SVGAGI. This CDR3 is CASAKGEEGNNEQFF. The CDR3 DNA sequence: TGTGCCAGCGCCAAGGGAGAGGAAGGAAACAATGAGCAGTTCTTC.

The rearrangement joins TRBV25-1 to TRBJ2-3, with TRBD1 matching 10 bases. This CDR3 has 16 residues. Germline trimming cut 3 bases from V and 2 bases from J; bases unmatched to any gene: 5. Germline V lookup: CDR1 MGHDK, CDR2 SYGVNS. CDR3 sequence (DNA): TGTGCCAGCAGTGAGTGGACAGGGGGGTTCACAGATACGCAGTATTTT. It yields the protein CASSEWTGGFTDTQYF.

V usage is TRBV27 and J usage is TRBJ2-3; D is uncertain. Trimming removed 4 bases at V and 1 base at J, with 12 bases between. This CDR3 has 15 residues. Germline assignment: CDR1 MNHEY and CDR2 SMNVEV (reference sequence). The CDR3 reads CASSSRGVGTDTQYF. The CDR3 DNA reads as TGTGCCAGCAGTTCTCGAGGAGTGGGCACAGATACGCAGTATTTT.

V gene TRBV7-9 combines with J gene TRBJ1-2; a weak D match, TRBD1 (6 bases). Germline-derived CDR1 and CDR2 are SEHNR and FQNEAQ (reference sequence). CDR3 length: 15 amino acids. Trimming took 1 base from V and 2 from J, leaving 11 bases between them. The CDR3 DNA reads as TGTGCCAGCAGCTTAGGTGGAGGACAGAACTATGGCTACACCTTC. It codes for CASSLGGGQNYGYTF.

This clone was seen just once. The chain is built from TRBV5-4 and TRBJ2-5; unclear D gene. CDR3 length equals 14 residues. CDR1 is SGHNT and CDR2 is YYREEE in the germline V gene (reference sequence). Deletions cut 4 bases from V and 5 bases from J, with 15 bases between. The CDR3 sequence: CASSPSSGIETQYF. The CDR3 DNA reads as TGTGCCAGCAGCCCCTCTAGTGGTATCGAGACCCAGTACTTC.

The J gene is TRBJ2-4, the V gene TRBV7-9; TRBD2 matches at 7 bases. After removal of 5 bases from V and 15 bases from J, the junction contained 10 bases not matched to a gene. This CDR3 is 12 amino acids long. CDR1 is SEHNR and CDR2 is FQNEAQ in the germline V gene (reference sequence). The CDR3 coding sequence is TGTGCCAGCAGCAGCGGGACTTCCCTTCCGTACTTC. Residues: CASSSGTSLPYF.

The chain has TRBV2 and TRBJ1-5; a possible D gene is TRBD1 (6 bases). Germline CDR1 and CDR2: SNHLY and FYNNEI. This CDR3 is 13 amino acids long. Trimming shortened V by 8 bases and J by 5 bases, and 13 bases separated the two germline ends. The CDR3 bases are TGTGCCAGCGGCCGGGACAACGATCAGCCCCAGCATTTT. It encodes CASGRDNDQPQHF.

As concerns this clone: The same CDR3 is also encoded by other DNA sequences in this sample. The V gene is TRBV4-2, the J gene TRBJ1-2, with 8 nucleotides matching TRBD1. The trim removed 3 bases at V and 2 bases at J, leaving 11 bases unmatched. Looked up from germline, CDR1 is LGHNA and CDR2 is YNFKEQ. This CDR3 is built from 17 residues. CDR3 sequence: CASSHRGGAGGNYGYTF. The CDR3 nucleotides read TGTGCCAGCAGCCACCGGGGAGGGGCAGGGGGCAACTATGGCTACACCTTC.

J is TRBJ2-7 and V is TRBV3-1 (or the pseudogene TRBV3-2); 7 positions match TRBD1. CDR1 is LGHDT and CDR2 is YNNKEL in the germline V gene (reference sequence). The CDR3 sequence is 14 residues long. V trimming: 6 bases; J trimming: 2 bases; junction bases outside the gene matches: 7. This CDR3 is CASRYRDRPYEQYF. Here the CDR3 DNA reads TGTGCCAGCAGATACAGGGACAGACCCTACGAGCAGTACTTC.

This chain joins TRBV5-1 and TRBJ1-1, with D hard to call. The CDR3 sequence is 13 residues long. V was cut by 7 bases and J by 5 bases, with 15 bases left in between. Germline CDR1 and CDR2: SGHRS and YFSETQ. The CDR3, as DNA: TGCGCCAGCGGGCTTGTGGGTGAAACTGAAGCTTTCTTT. This sequence encodes CASGLVGETEAFF.

The chain carries TRBV12-5 and TRBJ2-7; D not certain. V was pared by 3 bases and J by 7 bases, with 10 bases between. The CDR3 runs 12 residues. CDR1 is LGHNT, CDR2 FRNRAP, per germline. The CDR3 coding sequence is TGTGCTAGTGGTTTCGAGTACCGAGAGCAGTACTTC. Protein sequence: CASGFEYREQYF.

The rearrangement links TRBV7-2 to TRBJ2-7, with D tentatively TRBD1 (7 bases). This CDR3 is built from 14 residues. The germline V gene has CDR1 SGHTA and CDR2 FQGNSA. V was cut by 5 bases and J by 2 bases, with 13 bases left in between. Here the CDR3 DNA reads TGTGCCAGCAGCGCGGACAGGACTACCTACGAGCAGTACTTC. It specifies CASSADRTTYEQYF. Filled out from reference TRBV7-2 and TRBJ2-7, the complete variable domain reads GAGVSQSPSNKVTEKGKDVELRCDPISGHTALYWYRQSLGQGLEFLIYFQGNSAPDKSGLPSDRFSAERTGGSVSTLTIQRTQQEDSAVYLCASSADRTTYEQYFGPGTRLTVT.

Details on this clone: A junction end diverges from the germline sequence, so it may reflect a read error. The identical CDR3 is also encoded by other nucleotide sequences in the sample. The rearrangement links TRBV11-2 to TRBJ2-7, with D possibly TRBD2 on 5 matching bases. The germline V gene encodes CDR1 SGHAT and CDR2 FQNNGV. This CDR3 comprises 14 residues. DNA of the CDR3: TGTGCCAGCAGCTTAGGGGCGGGCTCCTACGAGCAATACTTC. This encodes CASSLGAGSYEQYF.

The rearrangement uses TRBV2 and TRBJ2-7; maybe TRBD1 (6 bases). This CDR3 is built from 14 residues. CDR1 and CDR2 (germline): SNHLY, FYNNEI. V gave up 3 bases and J gave up 3 bases, with 12 bases separating them. CDR3 nucleotides: TGTGCCAGCAGTGAGAGGACAGAATACTACGAGCAGTACTTC. It translates to CASSERTEYYEQYF.

Points on this clone: The sample holds other DNA sequences that translate to the same CDR3. V usage is TRBV3-1 (or the pseudogene TRBV3-2) and J usage is TRBJ2-7; TRBD2 agrees at 9 bases. V trimming: 3 bases; J trimming: 4 bases; junction bases outside the gene matches: 4. This CDR3 is built from 14 residues. Germline-derived CDR1 and CDR2 are LGHDT and YNNKEL (reference sequence). The CDR3 DNA follows: TGTGCCAGCAGCCAGGGCGGGGGGGCTTACGAGCAGTACTTC. Residues: CASSQGGGAYEQYF.

The genes are TRBV3-1 (or the pseudogene TRBV3-2) and TRBJ2-5, with D hard to call. Germline lookup yields CDR1 LGHDT and CDR2 YNNKEL (reference sequence). CDR3 size: 11 residues. V was trimmed by 8 bases and J by 5 bases, leaving 9 bases between them. The CDR3 coding sequence is TGTGCCAGCGGCCCCCGGGAGACCCAGTACTTC. This codes for CASGPRETQYF.

In DNA form, the CDR3 reads TGTGCCAGCAGCCAGGAACTCGCTAGCGGGAGTGGGCACGAGCAGTACTTC. Its protein product is CASSQELASGSGHEQYF. The V and J genes are TRBV3-1 (or the pseudogene TRBV3-2) and TRBJ2-7, with 10 bases lining up with TRBD2. This CDR3 contains 17 residues. CDR1 and CDR2 from the germline V gene are LGHDT and YNNKEL (reference sequence). J gave up 5 bases and V 3 bases, and 13 bases lay outside the gene matches.